The clone carrying this T cell receptor (beta chain) was detected once. Those who participated ranged in age from roughly 18 to 90 years and resided in some 24 US areas. Cohorts were based on clinical histories the participants reported. Sequencing was performed with immunoSEQ multiplex PCR; in TCRdb, only in-frame clones are kept and a portion is missing. Among approximately 350,000 clones listed, approximately 92% were seen once. V lost 0 bases and J 4 bases, leaving 7 bases between the germline ends. CDR3 length equals 13 residues. Germline CDR1 GTSNPN, CDR2 SVGIG (reference sequence). The sample comes from a study of blood T cell repertoires in COVID-19.

This sequence originates from a man between 18 and 29 years old who had recovered from COVID-19. The rearrangement joins TRBV30 to TRBJ1-5; D gene uncertain. The sample taken for sequencing was PBMCs or T cells enriched from blood (not recorded which). The CDR3 is CAWSVSPNQPQHF. In DNA, the CDR3 is TGTGCCTGGAGTGTATCCCCTAATCAGCCCCAGCATTTT.